Shown below are 20 T cell receptor beta chains from a single sample sequenced in a study of T cell repertoires in cytomegalovirus infection. One entry per CDR3 protein results from TCRdb running MiXCR on the reads. The table shows almost 500,000 distinct CDR3 sequences, with 11% occurring only once. Material: PBMCs. These receptors were taken from a human donor in good health (CMV status not recorded). Some clones in this sample may be carry-over from other donors' samples.

This chain links TRBV9 with TRBJ1-4, with unresolved D. V lost 0 bases to trimming and J lost 0 bases, with 3 bases between them. This CDR3 is built from 14 residues. CDR1 and CDR2 from the germline V gene are SGDLS and YYNGEE. The CDR3 spells CASSVASTNEKLFF. As DNA, the CDR3 is TGTGCCAGCAGCGTAGCCTCAACTAATGAAAAACTGTTTTTT.

Details on this clonotype: A much bigger clone sits one base away, suggesting this may be a read error. This chain uses TRBV2 with TRBJ2-2; D remains unclear. The CDR3 contains 16 residues. CDR1 and CDR2 (germline): SNHLY, FYNNEI. The CDR3 is CTSSPEQIQNTGELFF. DNA of the CDR3: TGTACCAGCAGCCCCGAGCAGATTCAAAACACCGGGGAGCTGTTTTTT.

This clonotype was counted ten times or more. The rearrangement joins TRBV28 to TRBJ1-5; no clear D. Germline CDR1 is MDHEN and CDR2 is SYDVKM. V was trimmed by 7 bases and J by 2 bases, leaving 6 bases between them. CDR3 length equals 12 residues. CDR3 nucleotide sequence: TGTGCCAGCATGGAGGGCAATCAGCCCCAGCATTTT. This encodes CASMEGNQPQHF.

This clonotype was observed a few times. The gene calls are TRBV28 and TRBJ2-2; 7 bases match TRBD2. Germline V lookup: CDR1 MDHEN, CDR2 SYDVKM. V shed 2 bases and J 6 bases; nucleotides not matched to a gene: 6. This CDR3 contains 15 residues. This CDR3 is CASSLIERDAGELFF. DNA of the CDR3: TGTGCCAGCAGTTTAATCGAGCGGGACGCCGGGGAGCTGTTTTTT.

This clonotype has at least ten counts. This chain links TRBV6-6 with TRBJ1-1, with D maybe TRBD1 (5 bases). Germline CDR1 is MNHNY and CDR2 is SVGAGI (reference sequence). Trimming pared 6 bases from V and 10 bases from J, leaving 15 bases between. The CDR3 totals 12 residues. As DNA, the CDR3 is TGTGCCAGCAGCCCGGGGGAACAAGGAGCTTTCTTT. It translates to CASSPGEQGAFF.

The rearrangement joins TRBV20-1 to TRBJ1-2; D is uncertain. The V gene lost 0 bases and the J gene lost 1 base, with 9 bases spanning the gap. The germline CDR1 and CDR2 sequences are DFQATT and SNEGSKA (reference sequence). The CDR3 totals 14 residues. The CDR3 region has the DNA TGCAGTGCTAGAGATCTGGCAGATAACTATGGCTACACCTTC. It encodes CSARDLADNYGYTF.

This clonotype was counted ten times or more. The chain links TRBV12-5 to TRBJ2-1; perhaps D is TRBD1 or TRBD2 (5 bases each). CDR1 and CDR2 (germline): LGHNT, FRNRAP. Trimming pared 1 base from V and 9 bases from J, leaving 10 bases between. This CDR3 is 13 amino acids long. The CDR3 DNA reads as TGTGCTAGTGGTTTGGCCACGAGGGGTGAGCAGTTCTTC. This codes for CASGLATRGEQFF.

The CDR3 DNA is TGTGCCAGCAGCTTAGGGTGGGACACCGGGGAGCTGTTTTTT. Amino acid sequence: CASSLGWDTGELFF. This chain uses TRBV7-3 with TRBJ2-2, with no clear D. The CDR3 covers 14 residues. V gave up 2 bases and J gave up 3 bases, with 7 bases separating them. Looked up from germline, CDR1 is SGHTA and CDR2 is FQGTGA.

V is TRBV3-1 and J is TRBJ2-7; D is possibly TRBD2 (5 bases). V shed 4 bases and J shed 3 bases, with 10 bases lying between them. This CDR3 region has 13 residues. Per the germline V gene, CDR1 is LGHDT and CDR2 is YNNKEL (reference sequence). The CDR3 loop reads CASSLLEGYEQYF. The DNA of the CDR3 is TGTGCCAGCAGCCTGCTAGAGGGCTACGAGCAGTACTTC.

On this clonotype: A read error is possible here, since a much larger clone lies one base away. The gene calls are TRBV12-3 or TRBV12-4 and TRBJ1-1, with D perhaps matching TRBD1 (5 bases). Trimming shortened V by 9 bases and J by 0 bases, and 20 bases separated the two germline ends. The CDR3 totals 16 residues. CDR3 loop: CASGDWDFQVNTEAFF. The CDR3 DNA is TGTGCCAGTGGGGACTGGGATTTTCAAGTGAACACTGAAGCTTTCTTT.

This clonotype showed up just a few times. The chain links TRBV12-3 or TRBV12-4 to TRBJ2-1, with TRBD2 matching 12 bases. The CDR3 extends over 16 amino acids. V dropped 7 bases and J dropped 5; count of bases not matched to a gene: 9. CDR3 residues: CASTSLAGGHDNEQFF. CDR3 in DNA: TGTGCCAGCACTTCGCTAGCGGGGGGGCACGACAATGAGCAGTTCTTC.

This clonotype was observed a few times. V usage is TRBV2 and J usage is TRBJ2-1, with 12 nucleotides matching TRBD2. Losses at the gene ends were 7 bases for V and 7 bases for J; bases not matched to a gene: 8. Germline V CDR1 and CDR2: SNHLY, FYNNEI. The length of the CDR3 is 15 residues. The CDR3 reads CASNLAGGRWNEQFF. CDR3 nucleotide sequence: TGTGCCAGCAACCTAGCGGGGGGGAGGTGGAATGAGCAGTTCTTC. The full variable domain, with the rest looked up from reference TRBV2 and TRBJ2-1, is EPEVTQTPSHQVTQMGQEVILRCVPISNHLYFYWYRQILGQKVEFLVSFYNNEISEKSEIFDDQFSVERPDGSNFTLKIRSTKLEDSAMYFCASNLAGGRWNEQFFGPGTRLTVL.

The CDR3 is CASNWGEGAPNEQFF. CDR3 DNA sequence: TGTGCCAGTAACTGGGGCGAGGGAGCTCCAAATGAGCAGTTCTTC. This chain links TRBV2 with TRBJ2-1; D might be TRBD1 or TRBD2, each matching 5 bases. The germline gives CDR1 SNHLY, CDR2 FYNNEI. CDR3 length equals 15 residues. Trimming took off 9 bases at V and 7 bases at J, with 22 bases between the two ends.

The chain couples TRBV27 to TRBJ1-1; D is uncertain. The ends were cut back, 4 bases at V and 4 bases at J, with 16 bases in the middle. The length of the CDR3 is 15 residues. Per germline, CDR1 MNHEY and CDR2 SMNVEV (reference sequence). The CDR3 loop is CASSYAESGITEAFF. The CDR3 region has the DNA TGTGCCAGCAGTTATGCGGAGTCGGGGATCACTGAAGCTTTCTTT.

This clonotype came up many times. The chain is built from TRBV6-5 and TRBJ2-7; D gene ambiguous. CDR3 length: 16 residues. Germline CDR1 MNHEY, CDR2 SVGAGI. The V and J ends lost 0 bases and 0 bases respectively, with 12 bases between them. The DNA for the CDR3 is TGTGCCAGCAGTTACTCCTCCGAACTTAGCTCCTACGAGCAGTACTTC. Translating it yields CASSYSSELSSYEQYF.

This clonotype has ten or more counts. The chain is built from TRBV7-2 and TRBJ2-7; TRBD2 matches at 8 bases. This CDR3 spans 15 amino acids. Trimming cost V 5 bases and J 6 bases; bases outside gene matches: 12. Germline CDR1 SGHTA, CDR2 FQGNSA. Here the CDR3 reads CASSPLGSGSSEQYF. CDR3 nucleotide sequence: TGTGCCAGCAGCCCCCTGGGGAGCGGGAGTAGCGAGCAGTACTTC.

The rearrangement uses TRBV10-3 and TRBJ2-7; no firm D call. This CDR3 has 13 residues. From germline, CDR1 is ENHRY and CDR2 SYGVKD. V lost 0 bases, J lost 5 bases, and 8 bases lay in between. CDR3 loop: CAISESEVHEQYF. Here the CDR3 DNA reads TGTGCCATCAGTGAGTCTGAAGTCCACGAGCAGTACTTC.

This clonotype was recorded many times. The J gene is TRBJ1-5, the V gene TRBV15; a weak D match, TRBD1 (5 bases). Germline V lookup: CDR1 LNHNV, CDR2 YYDKDF (reference sequence). The CDR3 is 15 amino acids. Trimming took off 2 bases at V and 2 bases at J, with 10 bases between the two ends. CDR3 nucleotide sequence: TGTGCCACCAGCAGAAGGGGAATAGGCAATCAGCCCCAGCATTTT. As protein: CATSRRGIGNQPQHF. Full variable domain (missing parts from reference TRBV15 and TRBJ1-5): DAMVIQNPRYQVTQFGKPVTLSCSQTLNHNVMYWYQQKSSQAPKLLFHYYDKDFNNEADTPDNFQSRRPNTSFCFLDIRSPGLGDTAMYLCATSRRGIGNQPQHFGDGTRLSIL.

This clonotype turned up a few times. The chain joins TRBV19 to TRBJ1-2; D is perhaps TRBD1 (5 bases). Trimming removed 1 base at V and 1 base at J, with 16 bases between. CDR1 LNHDA and CDR2 SQIVND come from the germline V gene (reference sequence). The CDR3 is 17 residues long. CDR3 sequence: CASSIATATIYNYGYTF. CDR3 nucleotide sequence: TGTGCCAGTAGTATAGCGACAGCCACCATTTATAACTATGGCTACACCTTC.

This chain uses TRBV28 with TRBJ2-7, with 7 positions matching TRBD2. CDR1 and CDR2 (germline): MDHEN, SYDVKM. The V segment lost 1 base and the J segment 7 bases; nucleotides outside the gene matches: 7. CDR3 length: 14 amino acids. The CDR3 loop is CASSLSDPGGEQYF. CDR3 DNA sequence: TGTGCCAGCAGTTTATCTGACCCCGGGGGGGAGCAGTACTTC.